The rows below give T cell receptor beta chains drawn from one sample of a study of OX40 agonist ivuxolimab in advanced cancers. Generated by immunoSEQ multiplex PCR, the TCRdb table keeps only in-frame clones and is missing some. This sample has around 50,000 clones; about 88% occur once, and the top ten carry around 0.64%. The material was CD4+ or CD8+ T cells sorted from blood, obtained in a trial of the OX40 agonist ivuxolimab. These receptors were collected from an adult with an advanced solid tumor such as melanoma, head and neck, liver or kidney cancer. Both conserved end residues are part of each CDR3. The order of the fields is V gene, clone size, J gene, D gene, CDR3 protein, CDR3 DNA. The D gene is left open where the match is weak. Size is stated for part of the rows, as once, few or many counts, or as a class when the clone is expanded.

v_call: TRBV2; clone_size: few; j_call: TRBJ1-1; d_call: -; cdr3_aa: CASNIRNTEAFF; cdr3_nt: TGTGCCAGCAATATAAGGAACACTGAAGCTTTCTTT
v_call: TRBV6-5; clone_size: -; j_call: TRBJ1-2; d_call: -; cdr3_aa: CASSYSPDEGYTF; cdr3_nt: TGTGCCAGCAGTTATTCCCCGGATGAGGGGTACACCTTC
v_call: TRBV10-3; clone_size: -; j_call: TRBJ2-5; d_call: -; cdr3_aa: CAISDPARQETQYF; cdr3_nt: TGTGCCATCAGTGATCCGGCTAGACAAGAGACCCAGTACTTC
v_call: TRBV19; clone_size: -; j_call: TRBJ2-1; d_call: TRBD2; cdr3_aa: CASSRAGGASNEQFF; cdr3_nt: TGTGCCAGTAGTAGAGCGGGAGGCGCTTCCAATGAGCAGTTCTTC
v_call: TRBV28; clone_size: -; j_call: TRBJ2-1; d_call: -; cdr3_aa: CASSPGAENEQFF; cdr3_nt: TGTGCCAGCAGTCCCGGAGCTGAGAATGAGCAGTTCTTC
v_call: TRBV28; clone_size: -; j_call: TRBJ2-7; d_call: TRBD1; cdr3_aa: CASSLPGQSKTYEQYF; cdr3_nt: TGTGCCAGCAGTCTACCGGGACAGTCTAAGACCTACGAGCAGTACTTC
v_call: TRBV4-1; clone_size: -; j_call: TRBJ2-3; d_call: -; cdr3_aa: CASSTRVGMADTQYF; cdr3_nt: TGCGCCAGCAGCACCCGGGTCGGAATGGCAGATACGCAGTATTTT
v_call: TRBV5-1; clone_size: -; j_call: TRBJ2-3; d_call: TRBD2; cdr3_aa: CASSSPGRAGDTQYF; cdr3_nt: TGCGCCAGCAGCTCCCCGGGGAGGGCGGGGGATACGCAGTATTTT
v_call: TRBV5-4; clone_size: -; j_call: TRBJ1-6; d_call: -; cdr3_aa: CASSEGRLNSPLHF; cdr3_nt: TGTGCCAGCAGCGAGGGACGGCTTAATTCACCCCTCCACTTT
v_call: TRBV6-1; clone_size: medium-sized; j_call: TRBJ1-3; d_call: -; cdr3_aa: CANSQGRGNTIYF; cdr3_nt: TGTGCCAACTCACAGGGCCGGGGAAACACCATATATTTT
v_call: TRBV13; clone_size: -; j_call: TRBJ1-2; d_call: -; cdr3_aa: CASSLRGARNYGYTF; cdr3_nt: TGTGCCAGCAGCTTACGAGGGGCTCGAAACTATGGCTACACCTTC
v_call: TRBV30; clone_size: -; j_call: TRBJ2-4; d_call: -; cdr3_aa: CAWSLGLTQQGNIQYF; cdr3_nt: TGTGCCTGGAGCCTGGGACTGACCCAACAAGGAAACATTCAGTACTTC
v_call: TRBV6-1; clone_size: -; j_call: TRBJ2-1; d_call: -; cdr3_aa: CASSFRGNEQFF; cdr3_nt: TGTGCCAGCAGTTTCCGTGGGAATGAGCAGTTCTTC
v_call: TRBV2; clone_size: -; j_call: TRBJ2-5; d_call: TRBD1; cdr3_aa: CASRETGVETQYF; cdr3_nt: TGTGCCAGCAGGGAGACAGGGGTAGAGACCCAGTACTTC
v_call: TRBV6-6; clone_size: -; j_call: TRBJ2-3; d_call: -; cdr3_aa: CASSYSSDTQYF; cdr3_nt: TGTGCCAGCAGTTACTCGTCAGATACGCAGTATTTT
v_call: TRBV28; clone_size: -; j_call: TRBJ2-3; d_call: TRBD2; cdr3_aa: CASSPIGRSQSADTQYF; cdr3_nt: TGTGCCAGCAGCCCCATCGGGAGGTCCCAATCGGCAGATACGCAGTATTTT
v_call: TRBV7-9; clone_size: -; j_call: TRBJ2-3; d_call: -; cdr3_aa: CASSILVPTDTQYF; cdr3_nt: TGTGCCAGCAGCATACTAGTTCCCACAGATACGCAGTATTTT
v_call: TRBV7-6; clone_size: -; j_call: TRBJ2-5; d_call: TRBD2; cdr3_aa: CASSLGLAGGKETQYF; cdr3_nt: TGTGCCAGCAGCTTAGGACTAGCGGGAGGAAAAGAGACCCAGTACTTC
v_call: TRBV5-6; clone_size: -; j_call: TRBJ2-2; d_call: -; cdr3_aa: CASSWGGLNTGELFF; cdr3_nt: TGTGCCAGCAGCTGGGGGGGCTTGAACACCGGGGAGCTGTTTTTT
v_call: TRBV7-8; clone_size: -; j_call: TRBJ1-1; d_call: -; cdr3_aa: CASSRDRPGTEAFF; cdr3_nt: TGTGCCAGCAGCCGAGACAGGCCCGGCACTGAAGCTTTCTTT